This is a list of T cell receptor beta chains from one sample in a study of a mutant IDH1 vaccine in newly diagnosed glioma. Assay used: immunoSEQ multiplex PCR; TCRdb lists only in-frame clones, some missing. The sample shows tens of thousands of clones, approximately 78% of them seen only once. These receptors have no known antigen. The sequencing here drew on PBMCs, taken from a glioma patient whose treatment included an IDH1 peptide vaccine. The source of these receptors is a woman aged 40 to 49 with glioma. Some clones in this sample may be carry-over from other donors' samples. Each CDR3 is given with its conserved first and last residue. D genes are given only for firm matches. Some rows have no size entry. The others give once, few or many, or a class for an expanded clone.

cdr3_nt | cdr3_aa | j_call | clone_size | v_call | d_call
TGTGCCAGCAGTTTATCGGGGCCTACGTACAATGAGCAGTTCTTC | CASSLSGPTYNEQFF | TRBJ2-1 | - | TRBV27 | -
TGCAGCGTGGACAGTCCCCAGTACTTC | CSVDSPQYF | TRBJ2-5 | - | TRBV29-1 | -
TGTGCCAGTACCACCCCCTCGGGTTTGACTGAAGCTTTCTTT | CASTTPSGLTEAFF | TRBJ1-1 | - | TRBV19 | -
TGTGCCAGCAGTTTTGAAGGGCGGGAGCAGTACTTC | CASSFEGREQYF | TRBJ2-7 | - | TRBV27 | -
TGTGCCAGCAGTATTAAATACGACACTGAAGCTTTCTTT | CASSIKYDTEAFF | TRBJ1-1 | - | TRBV27 | -
TGTGCCAGCTCACCGATAGCGGGGGTACGCGAGCAGTACTTC | CASSPIAGVREQYF | TRBJ2-7 | - | TRBV18 | TRBD2
TGTGCCAGCAGCTTGGTGAGGTTATCGAACACCGGGGAGCTGTTTTTT | CASSLVRLSNTGELFF | TRBJ2-2 | - | TRBV7-2 | -
TGTGCCAGCAAGGGCTCTGGAAACACCATATATTTT | CASKGSGNTIYF | TRBJ1-3 | - | TRBV9 | -
TGTGCCAGCAGCCCCGGGACAAGTTCCGCTACGCAGTATTTT | CASSPGTSSATQYF | TRBJ2-3 | once | TRBV7-9 | -
TGTGCCAGCAGGGCGTCGGGACTAGCGAGGGAGACCCAGTACTTC | CASRASGLARETQYF | TRBJ2-5 | - | TRBV13 | TRBD2
TGTGCCAGCAGTTACCTACTGGGACACTATGGCTACACCTTC | CASSYLLGHYGYTF | TRBJ1-2 | once | TRBV6-5 | -
TGTGCCAGCAGCTTAGATCTACGGGACACCATATATTTT | CASSLDLRDTIYF | TRBJ1-3 | - | TRBV11-3 | -
TGTGCCAGCAGCTTAATGACAGGCTCCGATCAGCCCCAGCATTTT | CASSLMTGSDQPQHF | TRBJ1-5 | once | TRBV7-8 | -